This T cell receptor (beta chain) was captured by sequencing in a study of blood T cell repertoires in COVID-19. Across the whole study: The United States, Italy and Spain supplied acute and convalescent COVID-19 samples.

V lost 3 bases to trimming and J lost 2 bases; unmatched junction nucleotides: 7. Germline V gene lookup returns CDR1 MNHNS and CDR2 SASEGT. The CDR3 contains 15 residues. Participant ages covered 18 to 89 years across 24 US areas. Recovered status in Cohort 3 required two negative PCRs, clearance, or symptom resolution. Assay: immunoSEQ multiplex PCR; the TCRdb copy retains only in-frame clones and omits some. The profile shows 300,000 to 450,000 clones, more than 75% of them singletons. J is TRBJ2-7 and V is TRBV6-1; 7 nucleotides agree with TRBD1. The receptor's source is a man aged 25 to 40 who had recovered from COVID-19. Sequenced input: PBMCs or T cells enriched from blood (not recorded which). The CDR3 sequence: CASSDPGQSPYEQYF. In DNA form, the CDR3 reads TGTGCCAGCAGTGATCCGGGACAGTCCCCCTACGAGCAGTACTTC.